Below, 23 T cell receptor beta chains from the same sample are listed, as sequenced in a study of graft-versus-host responses after intestinal transplantation. TCRdb's table, derived via immunoSEQ multiplex PCR, lists solely in-frame clones and lacks some. Here the sample spans under 85,000 clones, approximately 96% being singletons. Their antigens remain unidentified. This sample comprised unstimulated CD8+ T cells sorted from spleen or lymph node cells, obtained before intestinal transplant. The receptors originated from a human donor who received an intestinal transplant.

The chain is built from TRBV29-1 and TRBJ2-3, with D tentatively TRBD1 (6 bases). The ends were cut back, 3 bases at V and 2 bases at J, with 12 bases in the middle. Germline V gene lookup returns CDR1 SQVTM and CDR2 ANQGSEA. This CDR3 is built from 14 residues. CDR3 sequence: CSVDQGLPTDTQYF. The CDR3 DNA follows: TGCAGCGTTGATCAGGGGCTCCCCACAGATACGCAGTATTTT.

CDR3 nucleotides: TGTGCCAGTACACTGAGCGGGAGTGCCTACGAGCAGTACTTC. It translates to CASTLSGSAYEQYF. This rearrangement joins TRBV19 to TRBJ2-7, with 8 positions matching TRBD2. CDR3 length: 14 amino acids. After removal of 7 bases from V and 2 bases from J, the junction contained 7 bases not matched to a gene. Looked up from germline, CDR1 is LNHDA and CDR2 is SQIVND (reference sequence). Together with reference TRBV19 and TRBJ2-7, the CDR3 gives the full variable domain: DGGITQSPKYLFRKEGQNVTLSCEQNLNHDAMYWYRQDPGQGLRLIYYSQIVNDFQKGDIAEGYSVSREKKESFPLTVTSAQKNPTAFYLCASTLSGSAYEQYFGPGTRLTVT.

This clone was counted a single time. The chain couples TRBV6-5 to TRBJ2-7; D gene ambiguous. From germline, CDR1 is MNHEY and CDR2 SVGAGI. Trimming cost V 7 bases and J 1 base, with 14 bases left between them. The CDR3 runs to 14 residues. This chain's CDR3 is CASTLGPYSYEQYF. As DNA, the CDR3 is TGTGCCAGCACTCTGGGCCCATATTCCTACGAGCAGTACTTC.

This sequence joins TRBV28 and TRBJ1-2; 8 nucleotides match TRBD1. The CDR3 is 15 residues long. Trimming removed 1 base from V and 7 bases from J; junction bases left unmatched: 8. From germline, CDR1 is MDHEN and CDR2 SYDVKM. The CDR3 reads CASSLSGGTLGGYTF. DNA for the CDR3: TGTGCCAGCAGTTTATCAGGGGGCACCCTGGGTGGCTACACCTTC.

This chain connects TRBV28 to TRBJ2-1, with 12 bases aligning to TRBD2. The germline CDR1 and CDR2 sequences are MDHEN and SYDVKM. V gave up 6 bases and J gave up 5 bases; unmatched junction bases: 8. The CDR3 loop spans 16 amino acids. The CDR3 reads CASRSLAGGPNNEQFF. In DNA form, the CDR3 reads TGTGCCAGCAGGTCTCTAGCGGGAGGGCCGAACAATGAGCAGTTCTTC.

The V gene is TRBV15, the J gene TRBJ2-7; possible D gene TRBD2, 5 bases. CDR3 length equals 17 residues. Trimming removed 3 bases from V and 0 bases from J, with 18 bases in between. Germline values: CDR1 LNHNV, CDR2 YYDKDF (reference sequence). DNA of the CDR3: TGTGCCACCAGCAGTCTAACCCTGACGGGGATCTCCTACGAGCAGTACTTC. As protein: CATSSLTLTGISYEQYF.

The chain joins TRBV7-9 to TRBJ2-5, with TRBD2 matching 13 bases. This CDR3 spans 17 amino acids. Germline assignment: CDR1 SEHNR and CDR2 FQNEAQ (reference sequence). V was pared by 5 bases and J by 5 bases, with 11 bases of the junction left unmatched. The DNA for the CDR3 is TGTGCCAGCAGCCAGGGACTAGCGGGAATGCCGCTCGAGACCCAGTACTTC. Residues: CASSQGLAGMPLETQYF.

The rearrangement joins TRBV19 to TRBJ2-2; 11 nucleotides match TRBD2. V lost 8 bases, J lost 6 bases, and 8 bases stayed unmatched. Germline V gives CDR1 LNHDA, CDR2 SQIVND (reference sequence). The CDR3 spans 15 residues. Here the CDR3 reads CASHQASGRSGELFF. The DNA of the CDR3 is TGTGCCAGTCACCAGGCTAGCGGGAGGTCCGGGGAGCTGTTTTTT.

The chain combines TRBV9 with TRBJ2-3; a weak D match, TRBD2 (6 bases). Germline CDR1 reads SGDLS; CDR2 reads YYNGEE. V was cut by 0 bases and J by 2 bases, with 10 bases left in between. This CDR3 comprises 15 residues. The CDR3 DNA follows: TGTGCCAGCAGCGTAGAAGGGGACTTCACAGATACGCAGTATTTT. The encoded protein is CASSVEGDFTDTQYF.

The chain carries TRBV15 and TRBJ2-1; 8 bases align to TRBD2. J gave up 4 bases and V 9 bases, and 8 bases lay outside the gene matches. This CDR3 is 14 amino acids long. Germline CDR1 is LNHNV and CDR2 is YYDKDF (reference sequence). In DNA form, the CDR3 reads TGTGCCACTAGCCCCAGCGGGAGTTACAATGAGCAGTTCTTC. This translates into CATSPSGSYNEQFF.

The rearrangement uses TRBV30 and TRBJ2-3; TRBD2 agrees at 13 bases. Germline assignment: CDR1 GTSNPN and CDR2 SVGIG (reference sequence). V shed 5 bases and J 5 bases; nucleotides not matched to a gene: 4. The CDR3 has 14 residues. The DNA of the CDR3 is TGTGCCTGGGATGGACTAGCGGGAGAAGATACGCAGTATTTT. It yields the protein CAWDGLAGEDTQYF.

The J gene is TRBJ2-1, the V gene TRBV5-1, with D perhaps assigned TRBD1 or TRBD2 (5 bases each). Germline CDR1 and CDR2: SGHRS and YFSETQ. The CDR3 loop spans 16 amino acids. Trimming shortened V by 2 bases and J by 0 bases, and 12 bases separated the two germline ends. DNA of the CDR3: TGCGCCAGCAGCTTACCATCAGGGAGCTCCTACAATGAGCAGTTCTTC. Its translation: CASSLPSGSSYNEQFF.

This chain links TRBV29-1 with TRBJ1-4; 8 nucleotides agree with TRBD1. The germline V gene has CDR1 SQVTM and CDR2 ANQGSEA. The CDR3 totals 13 residues. The V segment lost 7 bases and the J segment 6 bases; nucleotides outside the gene matches: 7. CDR3 in DNA: TGCAGCGCCATGACAGGGGTGGATGAAAAACTGTTTTTT. Protein sequence: CSAMTGVDEKLFF.

This chain connects TRBV28 to TRBJ2-7; TRBD1 matches at 8 bases. V lost 6 bases and J lost 0; bases outside the gene matches: 7. CDR1 and CDR2 from the germline V gene are MDHEN and SYDVKM. This CDR3 is 15 amino acids long. The CDR3 loop reads CASRIQGDPSYEQYF. The CDR3 DNA sequence: TGTGCCAGCAGGATACAGGGGGACCCCTCCTACGAGCAGTACTTC.

The rearrangement uses TRBV25-1 and TRBJ2-7; D possibly matches TRBD1 or TRBD2 (5 bases each). There are 15 residues in the CDR3. V was shortened by 1 base and J by 6 bases, with 16 bases between the two germline ends. CDR1 and CDR2 (germline): MGHDK, SYGVNS. This chain's CDR3 is CASSEWGREQGEQYF. The CDR3 DNA follows: TGTGCCAGCAGTGAATGGGGCAGGGAGCAGGGCGAGCAGTACTTC.

CDR3 region: CASSHPGASYEQYF. For the CDR3, the DNA is TGCGCCAGCAGCCACCCCGGAGCTTCCTACGAGCAGTACTTC. The rearrangement joins TRBV4-1 to TRBJ2-7, with no clear D. Trimming cost V 3 bases and J 1 base, with 10 bases left between them. Germline loops: CDR1 MGHRA, CDR2 YSYEKL. This CDR3 contains 14 residues.

The chain uses TRBV5-6 and TRBJ2-1; D not certain. The ends were cut back, 0 bases at V and 10 bases at J, with 11 bases in the middle. The CDR3 is made up of 13 amino acids. CDR1 is SGHDT, CDR2 YYEEEE, per germline. The CDR3 region is CASSLGLSGEQFF. The CDR3 nucleotides are TGTGCCAGCAGCTTGGGACTGTCCGGGGAGCAGTTCTTC. Using reference TRBV5-6 and TRBJ2-1 for the parts outside the CDR3, the full variable domain is DAGVTQSPTHLIKTRGQQVTLRCSPKSGHDTVSWYQQALGQGPQFIFQYYEEEERQRGNFPDRFSGHQFPNYSSELNVNALLLGDSALYLCASSLGLSGEQFFGPGTRLTVL.

The chain carries TRBV5-1 and TRBJ1-6; 8 bases are a match to TRBD1. The CDR3 is made up of 16 amino acids. V gave up 0 bases and J gave up 7 bases; unmatched junction bases: 6. Germline V gene data show CDR1 as SGHRS and CDR2 as YFSETQ. DNA of the CDR3: TGCGCCAGCAGCTTGGGACAGGGGACGCAGAATTCACCCCTCCACTTT. This gives the protein CASSLGQGTQNSPLHF.

The chain recombines TRBV5-1 with TRBJ2-3, with TRBD2 matching 14 bases. V was clipped by 0 bases and J by 2 bases; unmatched bases: 8. The CDR3 has 19 residues. Germline CDR1 and CDR2: SGHRS and YFSETQ. CDR3 DNA sequence: TGCGCCAGCAGCTTGGCCGGGACTAGCGGGGGCGGGGTCACAGATACGCAGTATTTT. This translates into CASSLAGTSGGGVTDTQYF.

The genes are TRBV11-2 and TRBJ2-1; D might be TRBD1 (6 bases). CDR3 length: 15 residues. The V and J ends lost 8 bases and 5 bases respectively, with 19 bases between them. CDR1 and CDR2 from the germline V gene are SGHAT and FQNNGV. The CDR3 region is CASYREGLAHNEQFF. CDR3 DNA: TGTGCCAGCTACAGGGAAGGGCTAGCTCACAATGAGCAGTTCTTC.

This chain connects TRBV15 to TRBJ1-4; possible D gene TRBD1, 5 bases. Trimming pared 5 bases from V and 7 bases from J, leaving 14 bases between. The CDR3 has 14 amino acids. From germline, CDR1 is LNHNV and CDR2 YYDKDF (reference sequence). The CDR3: CATSGTGRGEKLFF. CDR3 DNA: TGTGCCACCAGCGGGACGGGAAGGGGTGAAAAACTGTTTTTT.

The chain combines TRBV6-1 with TRBJ1-3, with D tentatively TRBD1 (5 bases). The CDR3 length is 14 residues. The V gene lost 2 bases and the J gene lost 4 bases, with 9 bases spanning the gap. The V gene's germline CDR1 is MNHNS and CDR2 SASEGT. CDR3 sequence (DNA): TGTGCCAGCAGTGAATTAGGGGCCGGAAACACCATATATTTT. Protein sequence: CASSELGAGNTIYF.

The gene calls are TRBV6-5 and TRBJ1-4; D gene uncertain. CDR3 size: 13 residues. CDR1 and CDR2 from the germline V gene are MNHEY and SVGAGI. The V end was cut by 2 bases, the J end by 4 bases, with 5 bases between. In DNA form, the CDR3 reads TGTGCCAGCAGTTACGCGGTTAATGAAAAACTGTTTTTT. Residues: CASSYAVNEKLFF.